This T cell receptor (beta chain) was obtained from a study of preoperative IRX-2 immunotherapy in early breast cancer. V was pared by 6 bases and J by 5 bases, with 7 bases between. Germline V gene sequence: CDR1 SNHLY, CDR2 FYNNEI. This CDR3 has 11 amino acids. This clone was counted once. The sample's treatment: preoperative locoregional IRX-2 cytokine immunotherapy. The table came from immunoSEQ multiplex PCR; TCRdb's copy has only in-frame clones and leaves some out. The table shows 55,000 to 70,000 clones, with around 94% occurring only once. The sequence was collected from a human donor with breast cancer. The chain links TRBV2 to TRBJ1-2, with D unresolved. The biological material was taken from a patient treated with IRX-2 immunotherapy. Here the CDR3 DNA reads TGTGCCAGCAGGACTGCTTATGGCTACACCTTC. It codes for CASRTAYGYTF. Based on the CDR3 plus reference TRBV2 and TRBJ1-2, the full variable domain is EPEVTQTPSHQVTQMGQEVILRCVPISNHLYFYWYRQILGQKVEFLVSFYNNEISEKSEIFDDQFSVERPDGSNFTLKIRSTKLEDSAMYFCASRTAYGYTFGSGTRLTVV.